Listed below are T cell receptor beta chains from one sample, sequenced in a study of T cell changes during pregnancy in multiple sclerosis. Clones were read by immunoSEQ multiplex PCR, and TCRdb kept only the in-frame ones, dropping some. The repertoire includes tens of thousands of clones, about 90% of them detected once, and around 0.16% sits in the top ten. The sequencing here drew on CD4+ T cells from peripheral blood mononuclear cells, taken after pregnancy. These receptors were collected from a female donor in good health, enrolled as a control in a pregnancy study. The CDR3 runs from the conserved cysteine through the conserved F or W. The D gene is left open where the match is weak. The size field is filled for only some rows; it gives once, few, many or a size class.

>.|TRBV19|TRBJ1-6|few
CASSNAGHETPLHF
TGTGCCAGTAGTAACGCGGGTCACGAAACACCCCTCCACTTT
>TRBD2|TRBV5-4|TRBJ2-5|.
CASSWDLGGQETQYF
TGTGCCAGCAGCTGGGACCTGGGAGGGCAAGAGACCCAGTACTTC
>.|TRBV30|TRBJ2-6|.
CAVRTEYSGANVLTF
TGTGCCGTACGGACAGAATACTCTGGGGCCAACGTCCTGACTTTC
>.|TRBV11-3|TRBJ2-3|.
CASSLWAVDTQYF
TGTGCCAGCAGCTTATGGGCAGTAGATACGCAGTATTTT
>.|TRBV7-2|TRBJ2-3|.
CASSHSPDTQYF
TGTGCCAGCAGCCACAGTCCAGATACGCAGTATTTT
>.|TRBV6-5|TRBJ2-5|.
CASSPRGQETQYF
TGTGCCAGCAGCCCAAGGGGGCAAGAGACCCAGTACTTC
>.|TRBV5-1|TRBJ2-2|.
CASTEVSNTGELFF
TGCGCCAGCACTGAGGTTAGCAACACCGGGGAGCTGTTTTTT
>.|TRBV7-9|TRBJ1-1|.
CASSPQGRDTEAFF
TGTGCCAGCAGCCCCCAGGGTAGGGACACTGAAGCTTTCTTT
>.|TRBV5-6|TRBJ1-3|.
CASSFQTFSGNTIYF
TGTGCCAGCAGCTTCCAGACATTCTCTGGAAACACCATATATTTT
>.|TRBV7-2|TRBJ1-1|.
CASSLRGNTEAFF
TGTGCCAGCAGCTTACGAGGGAACACTGAAGCTTTCTTT
>TRBD1|TRBV5-5|TRBJ1-6|.
CASSLEGQGISLHF
TGTGCCAGCAGCTTGGAGGGACAGGGTATATCCCTCCACTTT
>.|TRBV2|TRBJ1-1|.
CASIISGIAGTEAFF
TGTGCCAGCATCATCTCCGGGATTGCCGGGACTGAAGCTTTCTTT
>.|TRBV4-1|TRBJ2-5|.
CASSHGGTTSETQYF
TGCGCCAGCAGCCACGGGGGAACGACTTCGGAGACCCAGTACTTC
>TRBD1|TRBV6-1|TRBJ1-5|.
CASSQTGIDQPQHF
TGTGCCAGCAGCCAGACAGGGATTGATCAGCCCCAGCATTTT
>TRBD1|TRBV9|TRBJ1-6|.
CASSAYLGQGASPLHF
TGTGCCAGCAGCGCCTACCTGGGACAGGGGGCCTCACCCCTCCACTTT
>.|TRBV19|TRBJ1-1|.
CASNFPGDSGNTEAFF
TGTGCCAGTAATTTTCCCGGAGACAGTGGGAACACTGAAGCTTTCTTT
>.|TRBV6-4|TRBJ1-2|.
CASSDQGTHGYTF
TGTGCCAGCAGTGATCAGGGGACCCATGGCTACACCTTC
>.|TRBV5-4|TRBJ2-5|once
CASRGTPQVETQYF
TGTGCCAGCCGGGGGACCCCCCAAGTAGAGACCCAGTACTTC
>.|TRBV4-3|TRBJ2-3|.
CASSQDTGSTDTQYF
TGCGCCAGCAGCCAAGATACAGGGAGCACAGATACGCAGTATTTT
>TRBD2|TRBV7-8|TRBJ2-2|.
CASSRGGANTGELFF
TGTGCCAGCAGCCGGGGGGGGGCGAACACCGGGGAGCTGTTTTTT
>.|TRBV7-2|TRBJ1-2|.
CASSAPGNTIGTYGYTF
TGTGCCAGCAGCGCTCCAGGGAACACTATTGGTACCTATGGCTACACCTTC
>TRBD1|TRBV19|TRBJ2-6|.
CASRDSVSGANVLTF
TGTGCCAGCCGGGACAGCGTCTCTGGGGCCAACGTCCTGACTTTC
>TRBD1|TRBV7-8|TRBJ2-7|.
CASRFGQGLSYEQYF
TGTGCCAGCAGATTCGGACAGGGCCTCTCCTACGAGCAGTACTTC
>TRBD1|TRBV5-5|TRBJ1-2|.
CASSLGVGTGGFGYTF
TGTGCCAGCAGCTTGGGCGTTGGGACAGGGGGCTTTGGCTACACCTTC
>.|TRBV15|TRBJ1-4|.
CATSGRAGTEKLFF
TGTGCCACCAGCGGGAGGGCAGGCACTGAAAAACTGTTTTTT
>TRBD1|TRBV25-1|TRBJ1-2|.
CASSEPGQGIYGYTF
TGTGCCAGCAGTGAGCCGGGACAGGGAATCTATGGCTACACCTTC
>.|TRBV18|TRBJ1-4|.
CASSGTGTPNEKLFF
TGTGCCAGCTCAGGGACCGGGACACCTAATGAAAAACTGTTTTTT
>TRBD1|TRBV5-1|TRBJ2-1|.
CASSLQPTGGYNEQFF
TGCGCCAGCAGCCTCCAACCGACAGGGGGATACAATGAGCAGTTCTTC
>TRBD2|TRBV25-1|TRBJ2-3|.
CASSERASGGPDTQYF
TGTGCCAGCAGTGAAAGGGCCAGCGGGGGGCCCGATACGCAGTATTTT
>.|TRBV21-1|TRBJ1-5|.
CASSPAGAGGEYSNQPQHF
TGTGCCAGCAGCCCAGCCGGGGCAGGGGGAGAGTATAGCAATCAGCCCCAGCATTTT
>TRBD1|TRBV4-1|TRBJ1-1|.
CASSQGRYRDRGTEAFF
TGCGCCAGCAGCCAAGGTAGATACCGAGACAGGGGCACTGAAGCTTTCTTT
>TRBD1|TRBV7-9|TRBJ2-1|.
CASSLTIHRDSSYNEQFF
TGTGCCAGCAGCTTAACCATCCACCGGGACAGCTCCTACAATGAGCAGTTCTTC
>.|TRBV10-2|TRBJ1-5|.
CASRGQSNQPQHF
TGCGCCAGCCGTGGACAGAGCAATCAGCCCCAGCATTTT
>.|TRBV20-1|TRBJ2-7|few
CSARPSYEQYF
TGCAGTGCTAGGCCCAGCTACGAGCAGTACTTC
>.|TRBV19|TRBJ1-2|.
CASSMGATGTNGYTF
TGTGCCAGTAGTATGGGGGCGACCGGGACGAATGGCTACACCTTC